This entry is about one TCR beta chain. Adults between roughly 18 and 90 years of age took part from under 25 US areas. The sample is drawn from a study of blood T cell repertoires in COVID-19. Under the authors' procedure: Cell counts per sample came from amplifying reference gene primers. This table comes from immunoSEQ multiplex PCR, and its TCRdb copy is limited to in-frame clones, with some not included. V, J and clone size derive from that table, while D and trimming were established from the DNA sequence. The table lists a few hundred thousand clones, 70% to 90% of them singletons. The clonotype was recovered from a man in his thirties or forties who had recovered from COVID-19. Sequencing was performed on PBMCs or T cells enriched from blood (not recorded which).

For the CDR3, the DNA is TGTGCCAGCAGCGTCAGGACTGGCTATGGCTACACCTTC. It codes for CASSVRTGYGYTF. V gene TRBV9 combines with J gene TRBJ1-2; D call uncertain. Between the trimmed V and J ends, which lost 2 bases and 4 bases, there was a span of 9 bases. The length of the CDR3 is 13 residues. CDR1 and CDR2 from the germline V gene are SGDLS and YYNGEE.